This is a list of T cell receptor beta chains from one sample in a study of shared clonotypes between healthy human individuals. Using immunoSEQ multiplex PCR, the repertoire was profiled, and TCRdb retains in-frame clones only, with some absent. The sample carries around 1.9 million clones, about 93% recorded once. Material: naive CD8+ T cells from PBMCs. These receptors came from a man younger than 35 in good health. Some clones in this sample may be carry-over from other donors' samples. The CDR3 runs from the conserved cysteine through the conserved F or W. A D gene is named only where the DNA matches it firmly. Size is stated for part of the rows, as once, few or many counts, or as a class when the clone is expanded.

V gene	J gene	clone size	D gene	CDR3 DNA	CDR3 protein
TRBV6-5	TRBJ2-5	NA	NA	TGTGCCAGCAGTCGAGCGGAGGAGGGGACCCAGTACTTC	CASSRAEEGTQYF
TRBV11-2	TRBJ2-7	NA	NA	TGTGCCAGCAGCTTAGATGGCGGACAGTACTTC	CASSLDGGQYF
TRBV7-8	TRBJ2-7	NA	NA	TGTGCCAGCAGCTTAGCAGGAGTCTACGAGCAGTACTTC	CASSLAGVYEQYF
TRBV5-4	TRBJ2-7	NA	NA	TGTGCCAGCAGCTTGGCCCCCTTTAGGGGGACCCTAAGCTCCTACGAGCAGTACTTC	CASSLAPFRGTLSSYEQYF
TRBV6-6	TRBJ2-7	few	NA	TGTGCCAGCAGTGAGCCGGAGGGCACGAACGAGCAGTACTTC	CASSEPEGTNEQYF
TRBV29-1	TRBJ1-2	NA	NA	TGCAGCGTTGAAGGAAGCAGGCTCTATGGCTACACCTTC	CSVEGSRLYGYTF
TRBV15	TRBJ1-2	NA	NA	TGTGCCACCAGCAGAGGCCAGCCGATCTATGGCTACACCTTC	CATSRGQPIYGYTF
TRBV5-4	TRBJ2-5	NA	NA	TGTGCCAGCAGCCCACGGGGGGAGACCCAGTACTTC	CASSPRGETQYF
TRBV4-2	TRBJ1-1	NA	NA	TGTGCCAGCAGCCAACCCCGGGCAGACGTGAACACTGAAGCTTTCTTT	CASSQPRADVNTEAFF
TRBV19	TRBJ1-1	NA	TRBD1	TGTGCCAGTAGTGGACAGGGGGAGGACTTCACTGAAGCTTTCTTT	CASSGQGEDFTEAFF
TRBV5-1	TRBJ2-3	once	TRBD1	TGCGCCAGCAGCTTGGAGGGGGCCTCGGATACGCAGTATTTT	CASSLEGASDTQYF
TRBV27	TRBJ2-1	NA	TRBD2	TGTGCCAGCAGTTCTCCAATGTGGACTAGCGGGAGATATGGACATGAGCAGTTCTTC	CASSSPMWTSGRYGHEQFF
TRBV6-1	TRBJ2-7	NA	TRBD2	TGTGCCAGCAGGCCTAGTCCTAGCGGGAGTTACGAGCAGTACTTC	CASRPSPSGSYEQYF
TRBV15	TRBJ1-1	NA	TRBD1	TGTGCCACCAGCTCACCACAGGGGGCGGCCACTGAAGCTTTCTTT	CATSSPQGAATEAFF
TRBV7-6	TRBJ2-7	NA	TRBD2	TGTGCCAGCAGCTTAGCGCGCGGGAGCTACGAGCAGTACTTC	CASSLARGSYEQYF
TRBV7-9	TRBJ1-1	NA	NA	TGTGCCAGCAGCTTAGTCGGGTCTCTGCGGGAAGCTTTCTTT	CASSLVGSLREAFF
TRBV9	TRBJ2-7	once	TRBD1	TGTGCCAGCAGCTCGACAGGGGGTACGTACGAGCAGTACTTC	CASSSTGGTYEQYF
TRBV5-1	TRBJ2-4	NA	NA	TGCGCCAGCACGTCACCCGGGACATTCTCAATTCAGTACTTC	CASTSPGTFSIQYF
TRBV13	TRBJ1-1	NA	NA	TGTGCCAGCAGCTTAGGTGGAGGGCCCAGCACTGAAGCTTTCTTT	CASSLGGGPSTEAFF
TRBV5-4	TRBJ2-7	few	NA	TGTGCCAGCAGCTTGGCCGGCAGCTCCTACGAGCAGTACTTC	CASSLAGSSYEQYF
TRBV9	TRBJ2-1	NA	TRBD2	TGTGCCAGCAGCGTACTAGCGGGAGGGGCCTACAATGAGCAGTTCTTC	CASSVLAGGAYNEQFF
TRBV7-2	TRBJ2-5	NA	NA	TGTGCCAGCAGCTCCGCCATTAGGCCGGTGGAGACCCAGTACTTC	CASSSAIRPVETQYF
TRBV19	TRBJ1-3	NA	NA	TGTGCCAGTAGTATGGGCGGATCCTCTGGAAACACCATATATTTT	CASSMGGSSGNTIYF
TRBV30	TRBJ2-1	NA	NA	TGTGCCTGGAGCGCTAGTGGCAATGAGCAGTTCTTC	CAWSASGNEQFF
TRBV4-1	TRBJ2-1	NA	NA	TGCGCCAGCAGCCAGGGTCCGAAGGGCGGGAAGGAGTTCTTC	CASSQGPKGGKEFF
TRBV9	TRBJ1-4	NA	NA	TGTGCCAGCAGCTCGACCGGGCCCAATGAAAAACTGTTTTTT	CASSSTGPNEKLFF
TRBV19	TRBJ1-1	few	NA	TGTGCCAGTAGTATGGGGCGATACACTGAAGCTTTCTTT	CASSMGRYTEAFF
TRBV7-9	TRBJ2-1	NA	NA	TGTGCCAGCAGCACCCGCGACGGATACAATGAGCAGTTCTTC	CASSTRDGYNEQFF
TRBV9	TRBJ2-7	NA	NA	TGTGCCAGCAGCGAGACCTTCCGGGGGAGCTCCTACGAGCAGTACTTC	CASSETFRGSSYEQYF
TRBV28	TRBJ1-1	NA	NA	TGTGCCAGCAGTTTCCGCGACAGATTGAACACTGAAGCTTTCTTT	CASSFRDRLNTEAFF
TRBV7-9	TRBJ1-3	few	NA	TGTGCCAGCAGCACACCTACAGGGACCTCTGGAAACACCATATATTTT	CASSTPTGTSGNTIYF
TRBV6-5	TRBJ2-7	NA	TRBD2	TGTGCCAGCAGTCCCAGCGGGAGCGCCTACGAGCAGTACTTC	CASSPSGSAYEQYF
TRBV18	TRBJ2-7	NA	TRBD2	TGTGCCAGCTCACCACCAGGCCTAGCGGGAGTGGTCTACGAGCAGTACTTC	CASSPPGLAGVVYEQYF
TRBV15	TRBJ1-1	few	NA	TGTGCCACCAGCAGAGAGTCAGGGCTAGGGACTGAAGCTTTCTTT	CATSRESGLGTEAFF
TRBV5-6	TRBJ2-1	NA	NA	TGTGCCAGCAGCTATACAGACAATGAGCAGTTCTTC	CASSYTDNEQFF
TRBV2	TRBJ1-5	few	TRBD1	TGTGCCAGCAGTGAATTTCTCAGGGGGGGGAATCAGCCCCAGCATTTT	CASSEFLRGGNQPQHF
TRBV4-1	TRBJ1-1	NA	NA	TGCGCCAGCAGCCACGCCGGGCTAAACACTGAAGCTTTCTTT	CASSHAGLNTEAFF
TRBV9	TRBJ2-2	NA	NA	TGTGCCAGCAGCGTAATGAGAAACACCGGGGAGCTGTTTTTT	CASSVMRNTGELFF
TRBV5-4	TRBJ2-2	few	NA	TGTGCCAGCAGCCCGGTTTCCGGGGAGCTGTTTTTT	CASSPVSGELFF
TRBV6-5	TRBJ1-2	NA	TRBD1	TGTGCCAGCAGATACCGGACAGGGGCTAACTATGGCTACACCTTC	CASRYRTGANYGYTF
TRBV7-9	TRBJ2-3	once	NA	TGTGCCAGCAGCTTCCTAGAACTTGGTACGCAGTATTTT	CASSFLELGTQYF
TRBV27	TRBJ2-4	NA	NA	TGTGCCAGCCGCACATTGGGGGCCACGGGTCACATTCAGTACTTC	CASRTLGATGHIQYF
TRBV7-8	TRBJ2-7	NA	NA	TGTGCCAGCAGCTTAGCGGGCCGAACTCTGACCTACGAGCAGTACTTC	CASSLAGRTLTYEQYF
TRBV27	TRBJ2-7	NA	NA	TGTGCCAGCAGGTCGTACTCGGGGCAGGTTAACGAGCAGTACTTC	CASRSYSGQVNEQYF
TRBV29-1	TRBJ2-2	NA	NA	TGCAGCGTTGTGTTGGGTGTGGAGCTGTTTTTT	CSVVLGVELFF
TRBV27	TRBJ2-2	NA	NA	TGTGCCAGCAGCTTATGGGCCAGTATGACCGGGGAGCTGTTTTTT	CASSLWASMTGELFF